This TCR beta chain is drawn from a study of cytomegalovirus exposure and HLA in healthy donors. General observations from the study: Analysis was carried out at a later point, and it linked a missense DCLRE1C variant to TCR beta V- and J-gene trimming. Presence/absence analysis assumed near-uniform sequencing depth across donors.

Note on this clone: Its target is unknown.

This CDR3 region has 13 residues. Germline CDR1 SGHRS, CDR2 YFSETQ. The V gene end was trimmed by 4 bases and the J gene end by 3 bases; junction bases not matched to a gene: 2. With 60 Vbeta and 13 Jbeta primers, the PCR was carried out. TCRdb's table, derived via immunoSEQ multiplex PCR, lists solely in-frame clones and lacks some. The data show 150,000 to 200,000 clones, with over 75% seen just once and over 0.2% held by the top ten. This clonotype was sampled from a girl in the first two years of life in good health and CMV-seronegative. This sequence joins TRBV5-1 and TRBJ2-7; 9 bases map to TRBD1. Sequenced: PBMCs. The CDR3 loop is CASSQTGGYEQYF. DNA for the CDR3: TGCGCCAGCAGCCAGACAGGGGGCTACGAGCAGTACTTC.